This T cell receptor (beta chain) was recovered during a study of blood T cells in healthy people across ages. Sample-barcoded 5' priming and a J-beta primer mix drove a second PCR of 7 to 11 cycles. Each cDNA molecule carried a tag from a template-switch adaptor that contained 12 random nucleotides. Every sample gave at least 3 million paired-end reads containing CDR3. A single record per CDR3 protein comes from TCRdb applying MiXCR to the 5' RACE reads. In the table there are some 1.4 million distinct CDR3 sequences, about 40% of which are singletons. Sample donors were healthy Caucasian individuals that came from Russia, aged about 6 to 95. This CDR3 comprises 12 residues. After removal of 5 bases from V and 6 bases from J, the junction contained 3 bases not matched to a gene. Germline V gives CDR1 GTSNPN, CDR2 SVGIG (reference sequence).

The genes are TRBV30 and TRBJ2-1; 8 nucleotides line up with TRBD1. Material for sequencing was blood. The clonotype was recovered from a woman aged 18 to 35 in good health. This chain's CDR3 is CAWDRGGNEQFF. DNA of the CDR3: TGTGCCTGGGACAGGGGCGGCAATGAGCAGTTCTTC.